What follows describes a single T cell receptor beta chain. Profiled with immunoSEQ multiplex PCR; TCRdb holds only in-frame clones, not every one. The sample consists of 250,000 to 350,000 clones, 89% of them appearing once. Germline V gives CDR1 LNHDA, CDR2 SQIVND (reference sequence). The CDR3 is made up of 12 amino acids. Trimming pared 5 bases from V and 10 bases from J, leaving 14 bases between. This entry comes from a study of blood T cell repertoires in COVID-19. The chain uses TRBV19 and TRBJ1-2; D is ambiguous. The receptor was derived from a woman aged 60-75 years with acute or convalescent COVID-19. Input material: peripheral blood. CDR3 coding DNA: TGTGCCAGTAGTGTTACCGGGTCTTTCTACACCTTC. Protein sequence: CASSVTGSFYTF.